This T cell receptor (beta chain) was captured by sequencing in a study of blood T cell repertoires in COVID-19. CDR1 and CDR2 (germline): LNHDA, SQIVND (reference sequence). The CDR3 extends over 14 amino acids. V dropped 6 bases and J dropped 5 bases, with 17 bases sitting between them. Measured with immunoSEQ multiplex PCR; TCRdb has only the in-frame clones, and not every one. The sample lists 50,000 to 65,000 clones, roughly 92% occurring once. The receptor was isolated from a human donor in a cohort sampled during active COVID-19. Specimen: peripheral blood. The chain joins TRBV19 to TRBJ2-7, with D uncertain. As DNA, the CDR3 is TGTGCCAGTAGCCCCCAGATCGCAACCCACGAGCAGTACTTC. It specifies CASSPQIATHEQYF.